These T cell receptor beta chains were read from a single sample in a study of cytomegalovirus exposure and HLA in healthy donors. Repertoires were generated with immunoSEQ multiplex PCR, while TCRdb's copy carries only in-frame clones and drops some. The sample lists about 37,000 clones, about four fifths occurring once. Sequenced: PBMCs. The receptors stem from a woman aged 35 to 49 in good health and CMV-seronegative. CDR3s include the opening cysteine and the closing phenylalanine or tryptophan. The order of the fields is V gene, J gene, D gene, clone size, CDR3 protein, CDR3 DNA. D genes are given only for firm matches. Clone size is stated in some rows and not others, as once, few, many or a class when expanded.

V: TRBV9
J: TRBJ1-4
D: -
size: once
CDR3: CASSVASGSENEKLFF
DNA: TGTGCCAGCAGCGTAGCCTCCGGGTCGGAAAATGAAAAACTGTTTTTT

V: TRBV5-1
J: TRBJ2-1
D: TRBD2
size: -
CDR3: CASSGTSGRNEQFF
DNA: TGCGCCAGCAGCGGGACTAGCGGGAGAAATGAGCAGTTCTTC

V: TRBV7-2
J: TRBJ1-5
D: -
size: -
CDR3: CASSLETGFNQPQHF
DNA: TGTGCCAGCAGCTTAGAAACAGGCTTCAATCAGCCCCAGCATTTT

V: TRBV5-1
J: TRBJ1-6
D: TRBD1
size: once
CDR3: CASSPQGSSYNSPLHF
DNA: TGCGCCAGCAGCCCACAGGGGAGCTCCTATAATTCACCCCTCCACTTT

V: TRBV6-5
J: TRBJ2-7
D: -
size: -
CDR3: CASSRTGLFAYEQYF
DNA: TGTGCCAGCAGCCGAACAGGGTTATTCGCCTACGAGCAGTACTTC

V: TRBV7-2
J: TRBJ2-1
D: TRBD2
size: -
CDR3: CASSFTSGGAREQFF
DNA: TGTGCCAGCAGCTTTACTAGCGGGGGGGCTCGAGAGCAGTTCTTC

V: TRBV5-6
J: TRBJ2-3
D: TRBD2
size: -
CDR3: CASSSSGGWTDTQYF
DNA: TGTGCCAGCAGCTCTAGCGGGGGGTGGACAGATACGCAGTATTTT

V: TRBV6-5
J: TRBJ2-7
D: TRBD2
size: -
CDR3: CASRTGLSSYEQYF
DNA: TGTGCCAGCAGAACGGGACTATCCTCCTACGAGCAGTACTTC

V: TRBV6-5
J: TRBJ1-6
D: -
size: few
CDR3: CASTQGFAPLHF
DNA: TGTGCCAGCACTCAGGGGTTCGCCCCCCTCCACTTT

V: TRBV6-4
J: TRBJ1-1
D: -
size: -
CDR3: CASKWGGVEAFF
DNA: TGTGCCAGCAAATGGGGGGGGGTTGAAGCTTTCTTT

V: TRBV18
J: TRBJ1-6
D: -
size: -
CDR3: CASSPPGHNSPLHF
DNA: TGTGCCAGCTCTCCCCCGGGACACAATTCACCCCTCCACTTT

V: TRBV11-2
J: TRBJ1-4
D: -
size: -
CDR3: CASSLSGLNEKLFF
DNA: TGTGCCAGCAGCTTATCAGGGCTTAATGAAAAACTGTTTTTT

V: TRBV28
J: TRBJ2-5
D: TRBD2
size: -
CDR3: CASSTGGLAGGETQYF
DNA: TGTGCCAGCAGTACGGGGGGACTTGCGGGGGGGGAGACCCAGTACTTC

V: TRBV19
J: TRBJ2-5
D: -
size: -
CDR3: CASSITSVQETQYF
DNA: TGTGCCAGTAGTATTACCAGTGTCCAAGAGACCCAGTACTTC

V: TRBV19
J: TRBJ1-4
D: TRBD1
size: -
CDR3: CASSDRGMGEKLFF
DNA: TGTGCCAGTAGTGACAGGGGAATGGGGGAAAAACTGTTTTTT

V: TRBV9
J: TRBJ1-1
D: TRBD1
size: -
CDR3: CASSSIRTGGGTEAFF
DNA: TGTGCCAGCAGCTCAATACGGACAGGGGGGGGGACTGAAGCTTTCTTT

V: TRBV4-2
J: TRBJ2-5
D: TRBD2
size: -
CDR3: CASSQVLAGGEETQYF
DNA: TGTGCCAGCAGCCAAGTGCTCGCGGGGGGAGAAGAGACCCAGTACTTC

V: TRBV27
J: TRBJ2-2
D: TRBD2
size: few
CDR3: CASRLAGGTGELFF
DNA: TGTGCCAGCCGACTAGCGGGGGGAACCGGGGAGCTGTTTTTT

V: TRBV6-1
J: TRBJ2-1
D: -
size: -
CDR3: CASRTGYNEQFF
DNA: TGTGCCAGCAGAACAGGGTACAATGAGCAGTTCTTC

V: TRBV11-2
J: TRBJ2-1
D: -
size: -
CDR3: CASSPSVVSEQFF
DNA: TGTGCCAGCAGCCCGTCGGTTGTAAGTGAGCAGTTCTTC

V: TRBV19
J: TRBJ2-6
D: -
size: -
CDR3: CASFSRGEKSGANVLTF
DNA: TGTGCCAGTTTTTCCAGGGGCGAAAAATCCGGGGCCAACGTCCTGACTTTC

V: TRBV2
J: TRBJ1-5
D: -
size: -
CDR3: CASSESRSRRDQPQHF
DNA: TGTGCCAGCAGTGAAAGCCGGAGCCGGAGGGATCAGCCCCAGCATTTT

V: TRBV4-3
J: TRBJ2-1
D: TRBD2
size: few
CDR3: CASSQDPGGYNEQFF
DNA: TGCGCCAGCAGCCAAGATCCGGGGGGCTACAATGAGCAGTTCTTC

V: TRBV19
J: TRBJ1-1
D: TRBD1
size: -
CDR3: CASSAGGVITEAFF
DNA: TGTGCCAGTAGTGCAGGGGGCGTCATAACTGAAGCTTTCTTT

V: TRBV6-1
J: TRBJ1-5
D: TRBD1
size: -
CDR3: CASWTGNQPQHF
DNA: TGTGCCAGCTGGACAGGGAATCAGCCCCAGCATTTT

V: TRBV4-3
J: TRBJ1-6
D: -
size: -
CDR3: CASSTGNNSPLHF
DNA: TGCGCCAGCAGTACAGGGAATAATTCACCCCTCCACTTT

V: TRBV19
J: TRBJ1-5
D: -
size: -
CDR3: CASSIFGTLSNQPQHF
DNA: TGTGCCAGTAGTATATTCGGGACACTTAGCAATCAGCCCCAGCATTTT

V: TRBV5-1
J: TRBJ1-1
D: -
size: -
CDR3: CATNPGGMNTEAFF
DNA: TGCGCCACCAATCCCGGGGGGATGAACACTGAAGCTTTCTTT

V: TRBV7-9
J: TRBJ2-1
D: -
size: -
CDR3: CASSLTGEQFF
DNA: TGTGCCAGCAGCTTAACGGGAGAGCAGTTCTTC

V: TRBV4-2
J: TRBJ2-1
D: TRBD2
size: -
CDR3: CASSGGLAGGIVQFF
DNA: TGTGCCAGCAGCGGGGGACTAGCGGGGGGAATTGTGCAGTTCTTC

V: TRBV28
J: TRBJ2-1
D: TRBD2
size: -
CDR3: CASSRLAGGHYEQFF
DNA: TGTGCCAGCAGTCGACTAGCGGGGGGGCACTATGAGCAGTTCTTC

V: TRBV9
J: TRBJ2-3
D: -
size: -
CDR3: CASSQNTDTQYF
DNA: TGTGCCAGCAGTCAGAACACAGATACGCAGTATTTT

V: TRBV2
J: TRBJ2-7
D: TRBD1
size: once
CDR3: CASSGRDRNSYEQYF
DNA: TGTGCCAGCAGCGGCCGGGACAGGAATTCTTACGAGCAGTACTTC

V: TRBV10-3
J: TRBJ2-7
D: -
size: -
CDR3: CAISDNREQYF
DNA: TGTGCCATCAGTGACAACAGGGAGCAGTACTTC

V: TRBV7-2
J: TRBJ2-5
D: TRBD1
size: -
CDR3: CASSAQTGTEETQYF
DNA: TGTGCCAGCAGCGCCCAAACCGGGACAGAAGAGACCCAGTACTTC

V: TRBV6-5
J: TRBJ1-6
D: TRBD1
size: -
CDR3: CASSYSDAGGNSPLHF
DNA: TGTGCCAGCAGTTACTCCGATGCAGGGGGGAATTCACCCCTCCACTTT

V: TRBV4-3
J: TRBJ1-2
D: -
size: -
CDR3: CASSLERGGYTF
DNA: TGCGCCAGCAGCCTGGAGCGAGGCGGCTACACCTTC

V: TRBV2
J: TRBJ1-2
D: -
size: -
CDR3: CASSEGGTYYGYTF
DNA: TGTGCCAGCAGTGAAGGTGGGACATACTATGGCTACACCTTC

V: TRBV21-1
J: TRBJ1-3
D: -
size: few
CDR3: CASGGGPSGNTIYF
DNA: TGTGCCAGCGGCGGGGGACCCTCTGGAAACACCATATATTTT

V: TRBV7-9
J: TRBJ1-1
D: -
size: -
CDR3: CASSFNEMAFF
DNA: TGTGCCAGCAGCTTTAACGAGATGGCTTTCTTT

V: TRBV5-1
J: TRBJ2-1
D: TRBD2
size: -
CDR3: CASSPLSGVGNEQFF
DNA: TGCGCCAGCAGCCCCCTTAGCGGGGTAGGCAATGAGCAGTTCTTC

V: TRBV4-1
J: TRBJ2-5
D: -
size: few
CDR3: CASSHSPAEGETQYF
DNA: TGCGCCAGCAGCCACTCCCCAGCTGAGGGAGAGACCCAGTACTTC

V: TRBV7-7
J: TRBJ2-1
D: TRBD1
size: -
CDR3: CASSSDRVHEQFF
DNA: TGTGCTAGCAGTTCGGACAGGGTGCATGAGCAGTTCTTC

V: TRBV5-1
J: TRBJ1-3
D: -
size: -
CDR3: CASSLVGYGNTIYF
DNA: TGCGCCAGCAGCTTGGTGGGCTATGGAAACACCATATATTTT